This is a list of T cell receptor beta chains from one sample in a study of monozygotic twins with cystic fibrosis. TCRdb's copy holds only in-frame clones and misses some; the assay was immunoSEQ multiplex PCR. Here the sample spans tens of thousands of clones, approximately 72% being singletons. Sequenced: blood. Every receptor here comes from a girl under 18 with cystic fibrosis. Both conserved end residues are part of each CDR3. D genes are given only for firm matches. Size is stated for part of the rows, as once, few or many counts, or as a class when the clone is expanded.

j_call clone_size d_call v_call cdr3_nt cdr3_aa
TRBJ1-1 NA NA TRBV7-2 TGTGCCAGCAGCTTCATGGGACTGATGAACACTGAAGCTTTCTTT CASSFMGLMNTEAFF
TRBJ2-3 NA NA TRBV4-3 TGCGCCAGCAGCCAAGATCGATGGCGGCGCACAGATACGCAGTATTTT CASSQDRWRRTDTQYF
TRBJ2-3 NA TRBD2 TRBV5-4 TGTGCCAGCAGCTGGGGCCCACTAGCGGGAGTTGGCACAGATACGCAGTATTTT CASSWGPLAGVGTDTQYF
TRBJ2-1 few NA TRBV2 TGTGCCAGCGGGGGAAATGAGCAGTTCTTC CASGGNEQFF
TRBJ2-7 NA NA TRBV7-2 TGTGCCAGCAGCTTACCTGACACCGCTCCCGAGCAGTACTTC CASSLPDTAPEQYF
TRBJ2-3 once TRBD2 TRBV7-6 TGTGCCAGCAGCTCGGGAGGTGGGTTGGCTACAGATACGCAGTATTTT CASSSGGGLATDTQYF
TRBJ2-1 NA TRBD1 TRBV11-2 TGTGCCAGCAGATACGCGGGGGACAGGGACAATGAGCAGTTCTTC CASRYAGDRDNEQFF
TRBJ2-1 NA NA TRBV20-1 TGCAGTGCGGGGTCCTACAATGAGCAGTTCTTC CSAGSYNEQFF
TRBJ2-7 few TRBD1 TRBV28 TGTGCCAGCACCGCAGGGGGCGATTTCTCCTACGAGCAGTACTTC CASTAGGDFSYEQYF
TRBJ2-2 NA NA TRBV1 TGCACCTCACAGGGGGCGGACCCGGACACCGGGGAGCTGTTTTTT CTSQGADPDTGELFF
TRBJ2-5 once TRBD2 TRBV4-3 TGCGCCAGCAGCCTATACCTCACTAGCGAACAAGAGACCCAGTACTTC CASSLYLTSEQETQYF
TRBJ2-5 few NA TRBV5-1 TGCGCCAGCAGCTTGGAGGGTAGAGGAGAGACCCAGTACTTC CASSLEGRGETQYF
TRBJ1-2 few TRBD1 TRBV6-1 TGTGCCAGCGCAGCCGGGACAGGGGAACTGGGCTACACCTTC CASAAGTGELGYTF
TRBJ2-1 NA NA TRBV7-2 TGTGCCAGCAGCTTATCCACTTACAATGAGCAGTTCTTC CASSLSTYNEQFF
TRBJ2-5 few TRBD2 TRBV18 TGTGCCAGCTCACCTCCGGGAGGGAGACAAGAGACCCAGTACTTC CASSPPGGRQETQYF
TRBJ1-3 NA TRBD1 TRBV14 TGTGCCAGCAGTTGGACAGGACTGAGCTCTGGAAACACCATATATTTT CASSWTGLSSGNTIYF
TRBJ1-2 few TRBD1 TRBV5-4 TGTGCCAGCAGCTCGGACAGGGTTGGTGGCTACACCTTC CASSSDRVGGYTF
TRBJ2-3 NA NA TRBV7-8 TGTGCCAGCAGCTTAAGTCTTCTGAGCGGTAATACGCAGTATTTT CASSLSLLSGNTQYF
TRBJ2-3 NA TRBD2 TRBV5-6 TGTGCCAGCAGCTCCAGACGGGGACTAGATCCCACAGATACGCAGTATTTT CASSSRRGLDPTDTQYF
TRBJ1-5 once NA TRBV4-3 TGCGCCAGCAGCCAAGATGGGGGGTTCAATCAGCCCCAGCATTTT CASSQDGGFNQPQHF
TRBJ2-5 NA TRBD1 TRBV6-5 TGTGCCAGCAGGACAGGGGGCGGGCAAGAGACCCAGTACTTC CASRTGGGQETQYF
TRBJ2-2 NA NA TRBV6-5 TGTGCCAGCAGTTACTCCCGGGAGCCGGTAACCGGGGAGCTGTTTTTT CASSYSREPVTGELFF
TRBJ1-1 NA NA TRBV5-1 TGCGCCAGCAGCTTGGGGGCAGGGGATGAAGCTTTCTTT CASSLGAGDEAFF
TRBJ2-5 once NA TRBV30 TGTGCCTGGAGTGTGGGCAGAAAAGAGACCCAGTACTTC CAWSVGRKETQYF
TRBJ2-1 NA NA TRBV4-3 TGCGCCAGCAGCCAAGGGGTACTCTACAATGAGCAGTTCTTC CASSQGVLYNEQFF
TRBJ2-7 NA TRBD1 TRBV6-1 TGTGCCAGCAAGGGACAGGACTACGAGCAGTACTTC CASKGQDYEQYF
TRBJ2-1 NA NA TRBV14 TGTGCCAGCAGCCAAAGTAGGGGCTTCTACAATGAGCAGTTCTTC CASSQSRGFYNEQFF
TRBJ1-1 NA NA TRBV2 TGTGCCAGCACCGCCGCTCTTTTTGAAGCTTTCTTT CASTAALFEAFF
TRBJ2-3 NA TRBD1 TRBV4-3 TGCGCCAGCAGCGGCAGGGGGCCGATAGATACGCAGTATTTT CASSGRGPIDTQYF
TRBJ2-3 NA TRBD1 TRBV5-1 TGCGCCAGCAGCTTGGCCTGGACAGGGGTCACAGATACGCAGTATTTT CASSLAWTGVTDTQYF
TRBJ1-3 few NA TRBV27 TGTGCCAGCAGTTTATCATACTCTGGAAACACCATATATTTT CASSLSYSGNTIYF
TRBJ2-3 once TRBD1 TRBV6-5 TGTGCCAGCAGTTACGAGGGACAGGGAGGAACAGATACGCAGTATTTT CASSYEGQGGTDTQYF
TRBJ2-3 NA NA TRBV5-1 TGCGCCAGCAGCGGGGGGAAGGGAGATACGCAGTATTTT CASSGGKGDTQYF
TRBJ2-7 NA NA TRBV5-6 TGTGCCAGCAGCTTCAACACAGGCGAGCAGTACTTC CASSFNTGEQYF
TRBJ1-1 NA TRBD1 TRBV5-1 TGCGCCAGCAGCTTGTTGGGACAGGGGGCGTTCGGCACTGAAGCTTTCTTT CASSLLGQGAFGTEAFF
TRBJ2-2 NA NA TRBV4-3 TGCGCCAGCAGCCCGGTCACCGGGGAGCTGTTTTTT CASSPVTGELFF
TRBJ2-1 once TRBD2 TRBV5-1 TGCGCCAGCAGCTTGGGAGGGTCGGGAGGGTACAATGAGCAGTTCTTC CASSLGGSGGYNEQFF
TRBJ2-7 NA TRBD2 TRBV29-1 TGCAGCGTCCGACAAAGACTAGCGGAACCCTACGAGCAGTACTTC CSVRQRLAEPYEQYF
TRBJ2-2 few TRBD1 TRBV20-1 TGCAGTGCTCCGACAGGGCAGCTGTTTTTT CSAPTGQLFF
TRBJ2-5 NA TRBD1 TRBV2 TGTGCCAGCCCAGCTCCGACAGGGGGCTATCAAGAGACCCAGTACTTC CASPAPTGGYQETQYF
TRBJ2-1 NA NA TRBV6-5 TGTGCCAGCAGTCCCCCCCTTCTCCCAGCCGATGAGCAGTTCTTC CASSPPLLPADEQFF
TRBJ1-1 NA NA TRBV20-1 TGCAGTGCTACAGGGGCCGCTCAAGCTTTCTTT CSATGAAQAFF
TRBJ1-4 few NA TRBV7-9 TGTGCCAGCAGCCCCACTCGGGCCAATGAAAAACTGTTTTTT CASSPTRANEKLFF
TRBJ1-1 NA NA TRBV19 TGTGCCAGTAGGACCCCGGGGAGGTACACTGAAGCTTTCTTT CASRTPGRYTEAFF
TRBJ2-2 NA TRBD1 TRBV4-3 TGCGCCAGCAGCCAAGAGACAGGGTCGAACACCGGGGAGCTGTTTTTT CASSQETGSNTGELFF